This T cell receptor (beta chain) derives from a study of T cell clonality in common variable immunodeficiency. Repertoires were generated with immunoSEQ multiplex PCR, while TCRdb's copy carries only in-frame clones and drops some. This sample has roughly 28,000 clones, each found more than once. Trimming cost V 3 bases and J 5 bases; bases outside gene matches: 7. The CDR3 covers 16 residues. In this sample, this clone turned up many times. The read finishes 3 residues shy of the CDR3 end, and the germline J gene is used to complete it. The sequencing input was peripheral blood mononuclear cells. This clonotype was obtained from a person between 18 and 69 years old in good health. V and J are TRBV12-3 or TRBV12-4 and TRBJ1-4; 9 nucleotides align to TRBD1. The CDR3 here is CASSFYSGTGNEKLFF. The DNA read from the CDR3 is TGTGCCAGCAGTTTTTATTCCGGGACAGGGAATGAAAAA.